This T cell receptor beta chain was recovered during a study of blood T cells in healthy people across ages. This clonotype was counted only a few times. The antigen is not known. Germline V lookup: CDR1 MNHEY, CDR2 SVGEGT. With V trimmed by 4 bases and J by 2 bases, 6 bases remained unmatched. The CDR3 is 16 residues long. Then a second PCR, running about 7 to 11 cycles, was carried out with a sample-barcoded 5' primer and a J-beta primer mix. Samples each returned at least 3 million CDR3-containing paired-end reads. TCRdb re-derived calls from the 5' RACE reads in MiXCR, one entry per CDR3 protein. The table lists 550,000 to 800,000 distinct CDR3 sequences, approximately 21% of them singletons. Overall study results and limits: With naive T cell percentage, TCR beta diversity showed a strong correlation. Unknown donor CMV status possibly confounded expanded clonotype changes.

Sequencing was performed on blood. The clonotype originates from a man aged 65 to 85 in good health. The J gene is TRBJ2-7, the V gene TRBV6-2 or TRBV6-3; 12 positions match TRBD2. Here the CDR3 DNA reads TGTGCCAGCAGTTCAACGCGACTAGCGGGAGCCTACGAGCAGTACTTC. Amino acid sequence: CASSSTRLAGAYEQYF.